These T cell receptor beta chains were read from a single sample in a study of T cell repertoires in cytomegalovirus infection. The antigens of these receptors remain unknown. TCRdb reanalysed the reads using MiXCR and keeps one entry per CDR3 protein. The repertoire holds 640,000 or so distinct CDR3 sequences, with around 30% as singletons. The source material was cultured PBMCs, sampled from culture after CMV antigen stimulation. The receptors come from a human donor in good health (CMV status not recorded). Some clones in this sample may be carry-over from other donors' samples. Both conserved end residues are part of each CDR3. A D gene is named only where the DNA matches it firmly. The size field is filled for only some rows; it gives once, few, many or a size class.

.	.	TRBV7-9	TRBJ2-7	CASSLGGQPEQYF	TGTGCCAGCAGCTTAGGAGGACAGCCCGAGCAGTACTTC
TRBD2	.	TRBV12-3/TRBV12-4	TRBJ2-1	CASRALAGYNEQFF	TGTGCCAGCAGGGCTCTAGCGGGGTACAATGAGCAGTTCTTC
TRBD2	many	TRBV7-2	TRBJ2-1	CASSLVTSGSFYYNEQFF	TGTGCCAGCAGCTTAGTCACTAGCGGGAGTTTTTACTACAATGAGCAGTTCTTC
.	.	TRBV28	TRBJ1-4	CASSLERGVNEKLFF	TGTGCCAGCAGTTTAGAGAGGGGCGTCAATGAAAAACTGTTTTTT
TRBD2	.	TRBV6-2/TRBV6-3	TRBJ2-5	CASSPLADSQETQYF	TGTGCCAGCAGCCCTCTAGCGGACTCCCAAGAGACCCAGTACTTC
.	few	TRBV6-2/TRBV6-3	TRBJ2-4	CASSYLDGQNIQYF	TGTGCCAGCAGTTACCTCGATGGGCAAAACATTCAGTACTTC
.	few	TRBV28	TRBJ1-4	CASSLSGEEKLFF	TGTGCCAGCAGTTTATCAGGGGAAGAAAAACTGTTTTTT
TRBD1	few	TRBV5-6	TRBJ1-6	CASSQTDRFSYNSPLHF	TGTGCCAGCAGCCAAACGGACAGGTTCAGCTATAATTCACCCCTCCACTTT
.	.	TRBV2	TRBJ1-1	CASSLQDFTEAFF	TGTGCCAGCAGCCTACAAGACTTCACTGAAGCTTTCTTT
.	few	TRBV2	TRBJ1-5	CASKQDPTWNQPQHF	TGTGCCAGCAAACAGGACCCAACGTGGAATCAGCCCCAGCATTTT
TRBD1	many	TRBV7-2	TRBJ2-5	CASSSGTVWETQYF	TGTGCCAGCAGCTCCGGGACAGTCTGGGAGACCCAGTACTTC
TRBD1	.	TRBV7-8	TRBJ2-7	CASSTPTSTGTGIISSYEQYF	TGTGCCAGCAGCACACCAACATCTACCGGGACAGGGATTATCTCCTCCTACGAGCAGTACTTC
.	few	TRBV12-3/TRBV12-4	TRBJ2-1	CASSPSGSVYNEQFF	TGTGCCAGCTCCCCCAGCGGATCGGTCTACAATGAGCAGTTCTTC
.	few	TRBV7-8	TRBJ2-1	CASSFASVSNNEQFF	TGTGCCAGCAGCTTCGCTAGCGTATCAAACAATGAGCAGTTCTTC
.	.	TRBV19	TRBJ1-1	CASTTYGDTEAFF	TGTGCCAGTACAACCTACGGGGACACTGAAGCTTTCTTT
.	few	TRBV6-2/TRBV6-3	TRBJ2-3	CASSYRRLTDTQYF	TGTGCCAGCAGTTACCGCCGCCTCACAGATACGCAGTATTTT
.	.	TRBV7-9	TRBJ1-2	CASSFGRSGVDGYTF	TGTGCCAGCAGCTTCGGTCGATCAGGGGTGGATGGCTACACCTTC
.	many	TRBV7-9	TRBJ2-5	CASSALATVGTQYF	TGTGCCAGCAGCGCCCTAGCGACCGTAGGGACCCAGTACTTC
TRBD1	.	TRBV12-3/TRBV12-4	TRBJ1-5	CASSYRGNGDQPQHF	TGTGCCAGCAGTTACAGGGGAAACGGGGATCAGCCCCAGCATTTT
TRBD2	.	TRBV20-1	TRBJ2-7	CSASLAGKYEQYF	TGCAGTGCTAGCCTAGCGGGAAAATACGAGCAGTACTTC
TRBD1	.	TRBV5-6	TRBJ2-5	CASSQLTGEETQYF	TGTGCCAGCAGCCAGCTGACAGGGGAAGAGACTCAGTACTTC
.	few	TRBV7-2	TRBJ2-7	CASKGASRKNYEQYF	TGTGCCTCTAAAGGCGCGTCACGAAAAAACTACGAGCAGTACTTC
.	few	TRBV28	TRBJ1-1	CASSYPNPPTVSNTEAFF	TGTGCCAGCAGTTACCCGAACCCTCCGACAGTTTCGAACACTGAAGCTTTCTTT
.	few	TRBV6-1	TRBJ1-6	CASSRGEDNSPLHF	TGTGCCAGCAGCCGGGGGGAGGATAATTCACCCCTCCACTTT
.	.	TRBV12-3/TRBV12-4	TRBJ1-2	CASTPRDYGYTF	TGTGCCAGCACCCCTAGGGACTATGGCTACACCTTC
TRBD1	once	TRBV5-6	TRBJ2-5	CASSPRDRGVETQYF	TGTGCCAGCAGCCCCCGGGACAGGGGAGTGGAGACCCAGTACTTC
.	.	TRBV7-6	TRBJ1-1	CASSLGGIPTEAFF	TGTGCCAGCAGCTTAGGAGGGATACCCACTGAAGCTTTCTTT
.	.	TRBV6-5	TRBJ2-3	CASSYWGVEDTQYF	TGTGCCAGCAGTTATTGGGGGGTAGAAGATACGCAGTATTTT